The 31 T cell receptor beta chains reported below all come from one sample, sequenced in a study of CD8 T cells in ankylosing spondylitis. TCRdb fed the 5' RACE reads into MiXCR, producing one record per CDR3 protein. This table holds 250,000 to 300,000 distinct CDR3 sequences, 15% to 20% found once. Sequencing was performed on blood, either unsorted or a sorted T cell fraction (not recorded which). These receptors were collected from a male donor with ankylosing spondylitis or in good health (not recorded which).

To note about this clonotype: A much larger clone is a single base away; this may be a read error. V usage is TRBV7-3 and J usage is TRBJ2-1; D gene uncertain. Germline V gene sequence: CDR1 SGHTA, CDR2 FQGTGA. Trimming removed 5 bases at V and 2 bases at J, with 16 bases between. The CDR3 contains 16 residues. In nucleotides, the CDR3 is TGTGCCAGCAGCCCCGCGACCGTGGCCACCTACAATGAGCAGTTCTTC. This translates into CASSPATVATYNEQFF.

This clonotype was counted between two and nine times. The CDR3 region has the DNA TGTGCCAGCAGTGAGCCCGGCACCGGGGAGCTGTTTTTT. It yields the protein CASSEPGTGELFF. The J gene is TRBJ2-2, the V gene TRBV6-1; unclear D gene. Germline CDR1 MNHNS, CDR2 SASEGT. This CDR3 region has 13 residues. With 3 bases removed from V and 4 bases from J, the gap between germline ends came to 6 bases.

This clonotype has more than one count but fewer than ten. The chain couples TRBV5-1 to TRBJ2-2; 10 nucleotides match TRBD2. V was pared by 7 bases and J by 4 bases, with 10 bases of the junction left unmatched. The CDR3 has 16 residues. Germline V gene data show CDR1 as SGHRS and CDR2 as YFSETQ. The CDR3 loop reads CASRAALAGATGELFF. In DNA form, the CDR3 reads TGCGCCAGCCGTGCGGCGCTAGCGGGGGCCACCGGGGAGCTGTTTTTT.

The chain uses TRBV10-3 and TRBJ2-7; the match to TRBD2 covers 10 bases. The CDR3 loop spans 15 amino acids. Germline CDR1 ENHRY, CDR2 SYGVKD. Unmatched junction bases numbered 14, after V lost 6 bases and J lost 9 bases. CDR3 bases: TGTGCCATCAGCCCTAACGCCGTGCGGACTAGCGGGCAGTACGTC. Translated, it gives CAISPNAVRTSGQYV.

The chain joins TRBV7-9 to TRBJ2-7; possible D gene TRBD1, 5 bases. Germline CDR1 SEHNR, CDR2 FQNEAQ (reference sequence). This CDR3 is 13 amino acids long. Trimming shortened V by 2 bases and J by 2 bases, and 7 bases separated the two germline ends. The CDR3 region is CASSLLDTYEQYV. Written as DNA, the CDR3 is TGTGCCAGCAGCTTATTGGACACCTACGAGCAGTACGTC.

The table lists this clonotype with many counts. V is TRBV6-1 and J is TRBJ1-1; a weak D match, TRBD1 (5 bases). The CDR3 totals 14 residues. The germline V gene has CDR1 MNHNS and CDR2 SASEGT. V lost 4 bases and J lost 1, with 10 bases in between. The CDR3 sequence is CASSARQGNTEAFF. CDR3 DNA sequence: TGTGCCAGCAGTGCACGCCAGGGGAACACTGAAGCTTTCTTT.

This clonotype was picked up a small number of times. The junction departs from germline at one end; a sequencing error may be responsible. This chain connects TRBV19 to TRBJ1-1; D perhaps matches TRBD1 (5 bases). The CDR3 spans 16 residues. Germline V gene lookup returns CDR1 LNHDA and CDR2 SQIVND (reference sequence). The DNA for the CDR3 is TGTACCAGTAGTATCGGAAGGGTCAGGGAGAACACTGAAGCTTTCTTT. Protein sequence: CTSSIGRVRENTEAFF. The complete variable domain, with remaining parts taken from reference TRBV19 and TRBJ1-1, reads DGGITQSPKYLFRKEGQNVTLSCEQNLNHDAMYWYRQDPGQGLRLIYYSQIVNDFQKGDIAEGYSVSREKKESFPLTVTSAQKNPTAFYLCTSSIGRVRENTEAFFGQGTRLTVV.

CDR3 amino acids: CASSRFPNTDTQYF. The CDR3 bases are TGTGCCAGCAGCCGATTCCCTAACACAGATACGCAGTATTTT. The chain recombines TRBV3-1 with TRBJ2-3; D is uncertain. This CDR3 is built from 14 residues. The germline CDR1 and CDR2 sequences are LGHDT and YNNKEL (reference sequence). V lost 4 bases and J lost 2, with 10 bases in between.

This rearrangement joins TRBV28 to TRBJ2-7; D is undetermined. V shed 2 bases and J shed 4 bases, with 12 bases lying between them. CDR1 is MDHEN, CDR2 SYDVKM, per germline. This CDR3 comprises 14 residues. For the CDR3, the DNA is TGTGCCAGCAGTTTAGGTGGCAGGATGTACGAGCAGTACGTC. Protein: CASSLGGRMYEQYV.

There are a few counts of this clonotype. Here the CDR3 DNA reads TGCAGTGCTAGTGATAGCTCCTATAATTCACCCCTCCACTTT. Its translation: CSASDSSYNSPLHF. The rearrangement uses TRBV20-1 and TRBJ1-6; D ambiguous. The CDR3 spans 14 residues. Per the germline V gene, CDR1 is DFQATT and CDR2 is SNEGSKA (reference sequence). V was shortened by 3 bases and J by 0 bases, with 6 bases between the two germline ends.

The CDR3 DNA reads TGTGCCAGCAGCCCAGCGGTCAGCTCCTACAATGAGCAGTTCTTC. This sequence encodes CASSPAVSSYNEQFF. The genes are TRBV6-2 or TRBV6-3 and TRBJ2-1; D possibly corresponds to TRBD2 (5 bases). Looked up from germline, CDR1 is MNHEY and CDR2 is SVGEGT. Trimming removed 6 bases from V and 0 bases from J, with 12 bases in between. The CDR3 loop spans 15 amino acids.

This clonotype has ten or more counts. The chain uses TRBV6-1 and TRBJ1-4; D gene uncertain. V lost 6 bases and J lost 7, with 15 bases in between. The CDR3 contains 14 residues. The germline CDR1 and CDR2 sequences are MNHNS and SASEGT. The CDR3 reads CASSIREESEKLFF. The CDR3 DNA reads as TGTGCCAGCAGCATCCGGGAGGAAAGTGAAAAACTGTTTTTT.

This clonotype occurred a few times. The J gene is TRBJ1-5, the V gene TRBV16, with D perhaps TRBD1 (5 bases). Germline V gene sequence: CDR1 KGHSY, CDR2 FQNENV. This CDR3 is built from 14 residues. V gave up 2 bases and J gave up 3 bases, with 8 bases separating them. CDR3 region: CASSQQGFNQPQHF. The DNA for the CDR3 is TGTGCCAGCAGCCAACAGGGTTTCAATCAGCCCCAGCATTTT.

The chain joins TRBV28 to TRBJ2-5; D possibly matches TRBD1 or TRBD2 (5 bases each). The CDR3 contains 14 residues. CDR1 is MDHEN and CDR2 is SYDVKM in the germline V gene. Trimming removed 7 bases from V and 1 base from J, with 13 bases in between. The CDR3 DNA sequence: TGTGCCAGCAAACCTTCCGGGACCCAAGAGACCCAGTACTTC. Translating gives CASKPSGTQETQYF.

In its sample, this clonotype was seen a few times. This sequence joins TRBV4-1 and TRBJ1-5, with D unclear. The germline CDR1 and CDR2 sequences are MGHRA and YSYEKL. V was shortened by 0 bases and J by 3 bases, with 9 bases between the two germline ends. The CDR3 has 15 residues. This CDR3 is CASSQEGRYNQPQHF. The CDR3 bases are TGCGCCAGCAGCCAAGAAGGACGGTACAATCAGCCCCAGCATTTT.

This clonotype appeared many times. The chain links TRBV11-2 to TRBJ2-2; weak D call: TRBD1 (5 bases). V shed 5 bases and J shed 1 base, with 8 bases lying between them. Germline lookup yields CDR1 SGHAT and CDR2 FQNNGV. The CDR3 has 14 amino acids. The CDR3 is CASSTDRNTGELFF. In nucleotides, the CDR3 is TGTGCCAGCAGCACTGACAGGAACACCGGGGAGCTGTTTTTT.

This chain connects TRBV4-2 to TRBJ2-6, with a tentative D call TRBD2 (6 bases). CDR1 and CDR2 from the germline V gene are LGHNA and YNFKEQ. V dropped 8 bases and J dropped 0 bases, with 23 bases sitting between them. The CDR3 has 19 amino acids. CDR3 sequence (DNA): TGTGCCAGCGAGACTAGAAGGTCAGCCCTAAACTCTGGGGCCAACGTCCTGACTTTC. Translating gives CASETRRSALNSGANVLTF.

The chain employs TRBV4-1 and TRBJ1-3; D unresolved. The CDR3 covers 16 residues. Trimming pared 3 bases from V and 0 bases from J, leaving 12 bases between. Germline CDR1 reads MGHRA; CDR2 reads YSYEKL. The CDR3: CASSQGEDYSGNTIYF. The CDR3, as DNA: TGCGCCAGCAGCCAGGGCGAAGACTACTCTGGAAACACCATATATTTT.

In its sample, this clonotype was seen a few times. The CDR3 protein is CASTIGDPNTGELFF. DNA of the CDR3: TGTGCCAGCACCATCGGAGACCCAAACACCGGGGAGCTGTTTTTT. The chain is built from TRBV12-3 or TRBV12-4 and TRBJ2-2; D gene uncertain. The CDR3 is made up of 15 amino acids. Trimming pared 7 bases from V and 2 bases from J, leaving 14 bases between.

The J gene is TRBJ2-7, the V gene TRBV2, with D possibly matching TRBD1 (6 bases). The CDR3 length is 12 residues. The germline V and J ends were trimmed by 6 bases and 3 bases, with 9 bases remaining between them. Germline V gene data show CDR1 as SNHLY and CDR2 as FYNNEI. Written as DNA, the CDR3 is TGTGCCAGCAGGCTACAGGGCTACGAGCAGTACGTC. Translation: CASRLQGYEQYV.

The V and J genes are TRBV6-2 or TRBV6-3 and TRBJ2-7; the D is unclear. V was trimmed by 0 bases and J by 5 bases, leaving 11 bases between them. The CDR3 contains 14 residues. Germline V gene lookup returns CDR1 MNHEY and CDR2 SVGEGT. In nucleotides, the CDR3 is TGTGCCAGCAGTTACTCTGGCCCATCCAACGAGCAGTACGTC. It is translated as CASSYSGPSNEQYV.

In this sample, this clonotype turned up once. The rearrangement links TRBV5-6 to TRBJ2-3, with TRBD2 matching 8 bases. Germline loops: CDR1 SGHDT, CDR2 YYEEEE. Trimming removed 2 bases from V and 4 bases from J; junction bases left unmatched: 3. The CDR3 has 14 amino acids. Here the CDR3 DNA reads TGTGCCAGCAGCTTTGGCGGGAGGCCAGATACGCAGTATTTT. Amino acids: CASSFGGRPDTQYF.

Ten or more counts support this clonotype. This CDR3 reads CATSEVTVPYEQFF. The CDR3 coding sequence is TGTGCCACCAGTGAGGTGACAGTCCCTTATGAGCAGTTCTTC. The chain links TRBV24-1 to TRBJ2-1, with D maybe TRBD1 (5 bases). Trimming took 4 bases from V and 8 from J, leaving 14 bases between them. CDR3 length equals 14 residues. CDR1 and CDR2 from the germline V gene are KGHDR and SFDVKD.

The rearrangement links TRBV28 to TRBJ1-3; the D gene is possibly TRBD1 (6 bases). V gave up 6 bases and J gave up 5 bases, with 23 bases separating them. This CDR3 has 17 amino acids. Germline lookup yields CDR1 MDHEN and CDR2 SYDVKM. The CDR3 loop is CASSSPRGVEKRNTIYF. CDR3 bases: TGTGCCAGCAGCTCACCTAGGGGGGTAGAGAAAAGAAACACCATATATTTT.

V and J are TRBV25-1 and TRBJ1-1; 7 nucleotides line up with TRBD1. The CDR3 extends over 17 amino acids. With V trimmed by 5 bases and J by 9 bases, 21 bases remained unmatched. CDR1 is MGHDK, CDR2 SYGVNS, per germline. CDR3 residues: CASSPHPGTDKHSQAFF. CDR3 sequence (DNA): TGTGCCAGCAGTCCCCACCCAGGGACAGATAAACACTCACAAGCTTTCTTT.

The sample holds one count of this clonotype. A much more abundant neighbour one base away suggests this may be a read error. CDR3 bases: TGCAGCGTTGTTGGGGACTGCAATGAGCAGTTCTTC. Translating gives CSVVGDCNEQFF. The gene calls are TRBV29-1 and TRBJ2-1; a weak D match, TRBD2 (6 bases). The CDR3 has 12 amino acids. Deletions cut 4 bases from V and 6 bases from J, with 10 bases between. Germline loops: CDR1 SQVTM, CDR2 ANQGSEA.

The J gene is TRBJ1-1, the V gene TRBV4-2, with TRBD1 matching over 7 bases. The CDR3 extends over 14 amino acids. J was trimmed by 7 bases and V by 4 bases; bases with no gene match: 9. CDR1 LGHNA and CDR2 YNFKEQ come from the germline V gene. CDR3 nucleotide sequence: TGTGCCAGCAGCCGAGCCCTAGGGACAGTTGAAGCTTTCTTT. Its protein product is CASSRALGTVEAFF.

The chain employs TRBV5-1 and TRBJ2-1; TRBD2 matches at 8 bases. J was trimmed by 0 bases and V by 2 bases; bases with no gene match: 1. CDR1 and CDR2 (germline): SGHRS, YFSETQ. The CDR3 contains 15 residues. The CDR3: CASSFGTSSYNEQFF. In DNA form, the CDR3 reads TGCGCCAGCAGCTTCGGGACTAGCTCCTACAATGAGCAGTTCTTC.

This clonotype was counted only a few times. The V gene is TRBV24-1, the J gene TRBJ1-2; D gene unclear. The ends were cut back, 5 bases at V and 4 bases at J, with 4 bases in the middle. The CDR3 length is 11 residues. The V gene's germline CDR1 is KGHDR and CDR2 SFDVKD. CDR3 in amino acids: CATSGGYGYTF. The CDR3 bases are TGTGCCACCAGTGGTGGCTATGGCTACACCTTC.

This rearrangement joins TRBV15 to TRBJ1-3; D not certain. Trimming stripped 3 bases from V and 1 base from J, with 10 bases between. Per germline, CDR1 LNHNV and CDR2 YYDKDF (reference sequence). The CDR3 totals 15 residues. DNA for the CDR3: TGTGCCACCAGCAGCGAGCAGAGGTCTGGAAACACCATATATTTT. It codes for CATSSEQRSGNTIYF.

The chain has TRBV14 and TRBJ2-1; 12 bases agree with TRBD2. J was trimmed by 7 bases and V by 3 bases; bases with no gene match: 13. Looked up from germline, CDR1 is SGHDN and CDR2 is FVKESK. The CDR3 is 18 amino acids. DNA for the CDR3: TGTGCCAGCAGCCACATCTCACTGCTAGCGGGAGGGGGGAATGAGCAGTTCTTC. Its protein is CASSHISLLAGGGNEQFF.